This TCR beta chain was sequenced in a study of T cells expressing NK-cell markers. Study details: Beta-chain profiling covered CD3+CD56+NKG2C+, CD3+CD56+NKG2C- and CD3+CD56-NKG2C+ sorted subsets.

Germline lookup yields CDR1 PRHDT and CDR2 FYEKMQ (reference sequence). This CDR3 contains 16 residues. Using the 5' RACE reads, TCRdb records one entry per CDR3 protein without DNA. Recorded for this sample: roughly 160,000 distinct CDR3 sequences. The sequenced material came from blood T cells: a sorted CD56 or NKG2C T cell subset, CD4+ or CD8+ T cells, or bulk PBMC T cells (not recorded which). This clonotype was obtained from a woman aged 18-70 years in good health. The V call is TRBV13, the J call TRBJ1-1. Here the CDR3 reads CASSLRWPEVGAEAFF.